The 32 T cell receptor beta chains listed next were all sequenced from one sample in a study of blood T cell repertoires in COVID-19. The protocol was immunoSEQ multiplex PCR, while the TCRdb copy is restricted to in-frame clones and leaves out a portion. The profile covers 200,000 to 250,000 clones, with 84% appearing a single time and 4% taken by the ten largest. Input material: peripheral blood. These receptors all come from a man aged 45-60 years with acute or convalescent COVID-19.

V and J are TRBV27 and TRBJ1-4; TRBD1 matches at 7 bases. With V trimmed by 6 bases and J by 2 bases, 6 bases remained unmatched. The CDR3 runs 15 residues. Germline V gene sequence: CDR1 MNHEY, CDR2 SMNVEV (reference sequence). CDR3 sequence: CASRRTGATNEKLFF. CDR3 bases: TGTGCCAGCAGGAGAACAGGGGCGACTAATGAAAAACTGTTTTTT.

The V gene is TRBV13, the J gene TRBJ1-4; D is perhaps TRBD1 (6 bases). This CDR3 is built from 15 residues. Trimming left V 3 bases short and J 3 bases short, with 11 bases between. Germline loops: CDR1 PRHDT, CDR2 FYEKMQ (reference sequence). The CDR3, as DNA: TGTGCCAGCAGCTTTGGACAGTTCGCTAATGAAAAACTGTTTTTT. Encoded protein: CASSFGQFANEKLFF.

J is TRBJ2-7 and V is TRBV7-3, with D perhaps matching TRBD2 (6 bases). The V and J ends lost 3 bases and 3 bases respectively, with 9 bases between them. The length of the CDR3 is 13 residues. CDR1 SGHTA and CDR2 FQGTGA come from the germline V gene. The CDR3 coding sequence is TGTGCCAGCAGCTTCGGGGGTGGCTACGAGCAGTACTTC. Translation gives CASSFGGGYEQYF.

The chain employs TRBV13 and TRBJ1-1, with 9 bases aligning to TRBD1. With V trimmed by 7 bases and J by 6 bases, 12 bases remained unmatched. CDR1 PRHDT and CDR2 FYEKMQ come from the germline V gene (reference sequence). The CDR3 is 15 residues long. The CDR3 reads CASTLTGQGGAEAFF. As DNA, the CDR3 is TGTGCCAGCACCCTGACGGGACAGGGAGGGGCTGAAGCTTTCTTT.

This rearrangement joins TRBV7-9 to TRBJ2-1; D not certain. Deletions cut 2 bases from V and 15 bases from J, with 8 bases between. The germline V gene has CDR1 SEHNR and CDR2 FQNEAQ (reference sequence). This CDR3 has 10 amino acids. Here the CDR3 DNA reads TGTGCCAGCAGCTTATTAGAAACGTTCTTC. It yields the protein CASSLLETFF.

Written as DNA, the CDR3 is TGTGCCAGCAGTTCGGCTGGAAACACCATATATTTT. Its translation is CASSSAGNTIYF. V is TRBV6-6 and J is TRBJ1-3; D is unresolved. The CDR3 contains 12 residues. Germline lookup yields CDR1 MNHNY and CDR2 SVGAGI (reference sequence). Trimming removed 4 bases at V and 2 bases at J, with 3 bases between.

The V call is TRBV6-5, the J call TRBJ1-1; no clear D. Trimming removed 4 bases at V and 4 bases at J, with 10 bases between. CDR3 size: 13 residues. Germline loops: CDR1 MNHEY, CDR2 SVGAGI. This chain's CDR3 is CASSSSGITEAFF. The CDR3 coding sequence is TGTGCCAGCAGTTCGTCCGGGATCACTGAAGCTTTCTTT.

V and J are TRBV11-3 and TRBJ2-1; the match to TRBD2 covers 11 bases. The germline V gene has CDR1 SGHNT and CDR2 YENEEA. The V segment lost 2 bases and the J segment 4 bases; nucleotides outside the gene matches: 7. The CDR3 runs to 17 residues. CDR3: CASSLTHSGRGYNEQFF. CDR3 sequence (DNA): TGTGCCAGCAGCTTAACACATAGCGGGAGGGGATACAATGAGCAGTTCTTC.

The V and J genes are TRBV10-1 and TRBJ2-3; D ambiguous. The CDR3 sequence is 15 residues long. CDR1 is WNHNN, CDR2 SYGVQD, per germline (reference sequence). V was cut by 0 bases and J by 4 bases, with 11 bases left in between. The CDR3 loop reads CASSESRPAPDTQYF. CDR3 sequence (DNA): TGCGCCAGCAGTGAGTCGCGGCCGGCACCAGATACGCAGTATTTT.

The rearrangement links TRBV18 to TRBJ1-4; D not certain. The CDR3 runs 13 residues. Per germline, CDR1 KGHSH and CDR2 LQKENI. Trimming took off 5 bases at V and 5 bases at J, with 9 bases between the two ends. In DNA, the CDR3 is TGTGCCAGCTCATCCGACTCGAATGAAAAACTGTTTTTT. Amino acids: CASSSDSNEKLFF.

The chain couples TRBV14 to TRBJ2-2; tentative D call: TRBD2 (5 bases). The CDR3 spans 15 residues. V was shortened by 2 bases and J by 4 bases, with 11 bases between the two germline ends. The germline V gene encodes CDR1 SGHDN and CDR2 FVKESK. The CDR3 spells CASSQRRVVTGELFF. CDR3 bases: TGTGCCAGCAGCCAACGGCGGGTTGTCACCGGGGAGCTGTTTTTT.

The chain is built from TRBV5-1 and TRBJ1-1; D gene ambiguous. The V gene lost 0 bases and the J gene lost 5 bases, with 17 bases spanning the gap. Germline-derived CDR1 and CDR2 are SGHRS and YFSETQ. The CDR3 consists of 16 residues. CDR3 bases: TGCGCCAGCAGCTTGGAAGTAGAGACACCCGGAACTGAAGCTTTCTTT. Translation gives CASSLEVETPGTEAFF.

The CDR3 spells CASSMVGQDNSPLHF. Written as DNA, the CDR3 is TGTGCCAGCAGTATGGTAGGACAGGATAATTCACCCCTCCACTTT. The J gene is TRBJ1-6, the V gene TRBV28; TRBD1 aligns across 7 bases. V trimming: 5 bases; J trimming: 5 bases; junction bases outside the gene matches: 6. The CDR3 extends over 15 amino acids. Germline V gives CDR1 MDHEN, CDR2 SYDVKM.

This rearrangement joins TRBV28 to TRBJ2-7, with a tentative D call TRBD2 (7 bases). Trimming took 11 bases from V and 7 from J, leaving 15 bases between them. Germline loops: CDR1 MDHEN, CDR2 SYDVKM. This CDR3 is 11 amino acids long. The chain's CDR3 is CAAGGGREQYF. CDR3 DNA: TGTGCCGCCGGGGGCGGGAGAGAGCAGTACTTC. Full variable domain (missing parts from reference TRBV28 and TRBJ2-7): DVKVTQSSRYLVKRTGEKVFLECVQDMDHENMFWYRQDPGLGLRLIYFSYDVKMKEKGDIPEGYSVSREKKERFSLILESASTNQTSMYLCAAGGGREQYFGPGTRLTVT.

V is TRBV4-1 and J is TRBJ2-5; a weak D match, TRBD1 (5 bases). Looked up from germline, CDR1 is MGHRA and CDR2 is YSYEKL. CDR3 size: 15 residues. The ends were cut back, 4 bases at V and 0 bases at J, with 12 bases in the middle. The CDR3: CASSRTDTNQETQYF. As DNA, the CDR3 is TGCGCCAGCAGCCGAACGGACACTAACCAAGAGACCCAGTACTTC.

The chain carries TRBV19 and TRBJ1-1; D not certain. The CDR3 spans 15 residues. Germline assignment: CDR1 LNHDA and CDR2 SQIVND (reference sequence). Trimming cost V 9 bases and J 4 bases, with 21 bases left between them. The CDR3 is CASRGWGMQGTEAFF. For the CDR3, the DNA is TGTGCCAGCAGAGGGTGGGGAATGCAAGGCACTGAAGCTTTCTTT.

The chain is built from TRBV19 and TRBJ2-1; TRBD2 matches at 9 bases. With 1 base clipped from V and 4 bases from J, the junction kept 2 bases outside the gene matches. The CDR3 has 15 amino acids. From germline, CDR1 is LNHDA and CDR2 SQIVND (reference sequence). CDR3 bases: TGTGCCAGTAGTATAGGGCTAGCGGGATACAATGAGCAGTTCTTC. Residues: CASSIGLAGYNEQFF.

The chain has TRBV6-5 and TRBJ2-2; no firm D call. The CDR3 consists of 14 residues. V lost 6 bases to trimming and J lost 2 bases, with 10 bases between them. The V gene's germline CDR1 is MNHEY and CDR2 SVGAGI. Here the CDR3 reads CASRAGDNTGELFF. DNA for the CDR3: TGTGCCAGCAGAGCTGGAGACAACACCGGGGAGCTGTTTTTT.

The chain links TRBV15 to TRBJ1-1; 9 bases align to TRBD1. This CDR3 is 16 amino acids long. J gave up 5 bases and V 3 bases, and 10 bases lay outside the gene matches. Germline V gives CDR1 LNHNV, CDR2 YYDKDF (reference sequence). The DNA of the CDR3 is TGTGCCACCAGCAGGGTACAGGGGGCGACCGTTACTGAAGCTTTCTTT. This encodes CATSRVQGATVTEAFF.

The chain recombines TRBV4-1 with TRBJ2-7; TRBD1 is a possible D gene (5 bases). CDR1 is MGHRA and CDR2 is YSYEKL in the germline V gene. V was shortened by 1 base and J by 5 bases, with 9 bases between the two germline ends. The length of the CDR3 is 13 residues. The CDR3 nucleotides are TGCGCCAGCAGCCAAGCGCAGGGTGACGAGCAGTACTTC. Its translation is CASSQAQGDEQYF.

This sequence joins TRBV6-5 and TRBJ2-5; 10 nucleotides line up with TRBD1. Germline V CDR1 and CDR2: MNHEY, SVGAGI. The V and J ends lost 4 bases and 4 bases, in that order; junction bases with no gene match: 3. The CDR3 sequence is 14 residues long. CDR3 in amino acids: CASSSGQGGETQYF. The CDR3 DNA is TGTGCCAGCAGTTCTGGACAGGGGGGAGAGACCCAGTACTTC.

As DNA, the CDR3 is TGCAGTGCTAGTAGGACAGGATTATACAATGAGCAGTTCTTC. Its translation is CSASRTGLYNEQFF. This sequence joins TRBV20-1 and TRBJ2-1, with 7 bases identical to TRBD1. The CDR3 runs to 14 residues. V lost 3 bases to trimming and J lost 4 bases; unmatched junction nucleotides: 6. The germline gives CDR1 DFQATT, CDR2 SNEGSKA (reference sequence).

CDR3 coding DNA: TGTGCCAGCAGTTACGTAGCTAGCGGGGTGGAACAGTTCTTC. This gives the protein CASSYVASGVEQFF. V and J are TRBV6-5 and TRBJ2-1; 9 bases map to TRBD2. From germline, CDR1 is MNHEY and CDR2 SVGAGI. J gave up 13 bases and V 2 bases, and 9 bases lay outside the gene matches. The length of the CDR3 is 14 residues.

The chain carries TRBV10-3 and TRBJ1-6; D remains ambiguous. The CDR3 sequence is 14 residues long. V gave up 8 bases and J gave up 7 bases, with 15 bases separating them. Germline assignment: CDR1 ENHRY and CDR2 SYGVKD. The CDR3 nucleotides are TGTGCCATCGGCCTAGACGGCCAAAATTCACCCCTCCACTTT. Protein sequence: CAIGLDGQNSPLHF.

The chain carries TRBV28 and TRBJ2-7, with 9 bases that match TRBD2. Germline CDR1 reads MDHEN; CDR2 reads SYDVKM. The ends lost 3 bases at V and 3 bases at J; junction bases unmatched: 9. This CDR3 has 16 amino acids. DNA of the CDR3: TGTGCCAGCAGTTTCCAGCGGGAGGCCCCCCACTACGAGCAGTACTTC. As protein: CASSFQREAPHYEQYF. The variable domain in full, with the rest retrieved from reference TRBV28 and TRBJ2-7, is DVKVTQSSRYLVKRTGEKVFLECVQDMDHENMFWYRQDPGLGLRLIYFSYDVKMKEKGDIPEGYSVSREKKERFSLILESASTNQTSMYLCASSFQREAPHYEQYFGPGTRLTVT.

This sequence joins TRBV6-2 or TRBV6-3 and TRBJ2-2; 16 bases map to TRBD2. The V and J ends lost 6 bases and 6 bases, in that order; junction bases with no gene match: 4. CDR1 MNHEY and CDR2 SVGEGT come from the germline V gene. CDR3 length equals 16 residues. CDR3 DNA: TGTGCCAGCAGCTCCGGGACTAGCGGGGGGGCCGGGGAGCTGTTTTTT. It is translated as CASSSGTSGGAGELFF.

This clone was counted between two and nine times. The chain recombines TRBV4-2 with TRBJ1-3; D uncertain. Trimming pared 5 bases from V and 0 bases from J, leaving 11 bases between. This CDR3 has 15 amino acids. The germline V gene has CDR1 LGHNA and CDR2 YNFKEQ. CDR3 coding DNA: TGTGCCAGCAGCGAACTGGGGAGCTCTGGAAACACCATATATTTT. Translated, it gives CASSELGSSGNTIYF.

The chain combines TRBV7-8 with TRBJ2-1; TRBD2 matches 12 bases. Unmatched junction bases numbered 4, after V lost 5 bases and J lost 5 bases. Germline assignment: CDR1 SGHVS and CDR2 FQNEAQ. This CDR3 has 15 residues. The CDR3 region is CASSPSGGAHNEQFF. The CDR3 bases are TGTGCCAGCAGCCCTAGCGGGGGGGCCCACAATGAGCAGTTCTTC. The full variable domain, in which reference TRBV7-8 and TRBJ2-1 provide the parts outside the CDR3, is GAGVSQSPRYKVAKRGQDVALRCDPISGHVSLFWYQQALGQGPEFLTYFQNEAQLDKSGLPSDRFFAERPEGSVSTLKIQRTQQEDSAVYLCASSPSGGAHNEQFFGPGTRLTVL.

As regards this clone: The same CDR3 is also encoded by other DNA sequences in this sample. The chain joins TRBV11-3 to TRBJ2-7, with TRBD2 matching 7 bases. The CDR3 runs 12 residues. CDR1 SGHNT and CDR2 YENEEA come from the germline V gene. V was pared by 8 bases and J by 4 bases, with 5 bases of the junction left unmatched. In DNA form, the CDR3 reads TGTGCCAGCTCTTTGCGGGGGTACGAGCAGTACTTC. This gives the protein CASSLRGYEQYF.

J is TRBJ2-6 and V is TRBV25-1; D ambiguous. Germline CDR1 MGHDK, CDR2 SYGVNS. V lost 7 bases, J lost 0 bases, and 7 bases lay in between. This CDR3 spans 14 amino acids. CDR3 region: CASTSGSGANVLTF. The CDR3 nucleotides read TGTGCCAGCACTTCCGGCTCTGGGGCCAACGTCCTGACTTTC.

The chain employs TRBV7-9 and TRBJ2-2; the D is unclear. The CDR3 runs to 15 residues. Germline CDR1 is SEHNR and CDR2 is FQNEAQ (reference sequence). The V end lost 3 bases, the J end lost 2 bases, and 10 bases lay between the germline ends. CDR3 in DNA: TGTGCCAGCAGCTTGGTAGCACCTAACACCGGGGAGCTGTTTTTT. This codes for CASSLVAPNTGELFF.

This sequence joins TRBV7-2 and TRBJ2-1, with D maybe TRBD2 (5 bases). Per germline, CDR1 SGHTA and CDR2 FQGNSA. This CDR3 has 15 residues. V lost 3 bases to trimming and J lost 2 bases, with 11 bases between them. This CDR3 reads CASSFEGRAYNEQFF. The CDR3 coding sequence is TGTGCCAGCAGCTTCGAAGGGCGGGCCTACAATGAGCAGTTCTTC.